The rows below give T cell receptor beta chains drawn from one sample of a study of blood T cell repertoires in COVID-19. The method was immunoSEQ multiplex PCR; TCRdb's version includes in-frame clones alone and lacks a portion of them. The table shows fewer than 700,000 clones, with less than 90% occurring only once. The sequenced material came from peripheral blood. These receptor sequences come from a woman between 45 and 65 years old with COVID-19, enrolled during active disease. The CDR3 runs from the conserved cysteine through the conserved F or W. The D gene is left open where the match is weak. Only some rows state a clone size, as once, few, many or a class for expanded clones.

TRBJ1-5 TRBV6-6 . TRBD1 CASRGQGGNQPQHF TGTGCCAGCAGGGGACAGGGTGGCAATCAGCCCCAGCATTTT
TRBJ1-3 TRBV2 . . CASSEAGGENTIYF TGTGCCAGCAGTGAGGCGGGAGGGGAAAACACCATATATTTT
TRBJ2-5 TRBV5-4 . TRBD2 CASSFDWRGGLTEETQYF TGTGCCAGCAGCTTTGATTGGCGGGGGGGCCTGACTGAGGAGACCCAGTACTTC
TRBJ2-7 TRBV30 . TRBD1 CAWAGTGSYEQYF TGTGCCTGGGCCGGGACAGGGAGTTACGAGCAGTACTTC
TRBJ1-2 TRBV5-6 . TRBD1 CASSLDGDRRAYGYTF TGTGCCAGCAGCTTGGATGGGGACAGGCGCGCCTATGGCTACACCTTC
TRBJ1-3 TRBV6-5 . . CAGLSKDSGNTIYF TGTGCCGGGCTCTCTAAGGACTCTGGAAACACCATATATTTT
TRBJ2-3 TRBV25-1 . . CASSDRVGTQYF TGTGCCAGCAGTGACAGGGTCGGTACGCAGTATTTT
TRBJ2-1 TRBV6-5 . TRBD2 CASSSGGPHNEQFF TGTGCCAGCAGTTCGGGGGGGCCCCACAATGAGCAGTTCTTC
TRBJ2-1 TRBV6-5 . TRBD1 CASSYSRTGSFNEQFF TGTGCCAGCAGTTACTCACGGACAGGGAGTTTTAATGAGCAGTTCTTC
TRBJ2-5 TRBV4-1 . TRBD1 CASSQEPRGTGGQETQYF TGCGCCAGCAGCCAAGAACCCCGGGGGACAGGGGGCCAAGAGACCCAGTACTTC
TRBJ1-2 TRBV20-1 . . CSAPGGEGYTF TGCAGTGCCCCGGGGGGGGAAGGCTACACCTTC
TRBJ1-5 TRBV27 few TRBD1 CASSLSGQNQPQHF TGTGCCAGCAGTTTATCGGGACAGAATCAGCCCCAGCATTTT
TRBJ2-7 TRBV7-8 . . CASSLSSYEQYF TGTGCCAGCAGCCTCAGCTCCTACGAGCAGTACTTC
TRBJ2-1 TRBV27 . TRBD1 CASSPSGGNEQFF TGTGCCAGCAGTCCATCAGGGGGCAATGAGCAGTTCTTC
TRBJ1-2 TRBV11-2 . . CASSLDVPGYGYTF TGTGCCAGCAGCTTAGACGTTCCAGGCTATGGCTACACCTTC
TRBJ1-6 TRBV19 . TRBD1 CASSTLQGANSPLHF TGTGCCAGTAGTACACTGCAGGGGGCAAATTCACCCCTCCACTTT
TRBJ2-5 TRBV18 . . CASSPPGMGLGETQYF TGTGCCAGCTCACCCCCAGGGATGGGGCTAGGAGAGACCCAGTACTTC
TRBJ2-7 TRBV5-1 . TRBD1 CASSLGTGGSYEQYF TGCGCCAGCAGCTTGGGGACAGGGGGCTCCTACGAGCAGTACTTC
TRBJ1-5 TRBV24-1 . . CATSWGDSNQPQHF TGTGCCACCAGTTGGGGAGATAGCAATCAGCCCCAGCATTTT
TRBJ1-6 TRBV30 many TRBD1 CAWSSGQDNSPLHF TGTGCCTGGAGTTCGGGACAGGATAATTCACCCCTCCACTTT
TRBJ2-3 TRBV19 . . CASSPAAGTDTQYF TGTGCCAGTAGTCCTGCCGCGGGCACAGATACGCAGTATTTT
TRBJ1-5 TRBV10-3 once TRBD1 CAISDSGGQQPQHF TGTGCCATCAGTGATTCAGGGGGTCAGCAGCCCCAGCATTTT
TRBJ1-1 TRBV2 once . CASSRSTGNTEAFF TGTGCCAGCAGTCGCTCAACAGGGAACACTGAAGCTTTCTTT
TRBJ2-7 TRBV7-3 . . CASSRDSGYEQYF TGTGCCAGCAGCCGGGACTCTGGCTACGAGCAGTACTTC